These 27 T cell receptor beta chains came from one sample sequenced in a study of cytomegalovirus exposure and HLA in healthy donors. PCR employed 60 Vbeta and 13 Jbeta primers. Generated by immunoSEQ multiplex PCR, the TCRdb table keeps only in-frame clones and is missing some. Counted here are 200,000 to 250,000 clones, 76% occurring once; the ten biggest clones make up approximately 0.63%. Sequencing input: PBMCs. These receptor sequences come from a man aged 18 to 35 in good health and CMV-seronegative.

This clone was counted only a few times. This chain's CDR3 is CASRFQASLADYGYTF. Written as DNA, the CDR3 is TGTGCCAGCAGGTTCCAGGCAAGTCTTGCAGACTATGGCTACACCTTC. The genes are TRBV2 and TRBJ1-2; D call uncertain. Germline CDR1 SNHLY, CDR2 FYNNEI. V was pared by 6 bases and J by 3 bases, with 20 bases between. The CDR3 is 16 residues long.

This clone was recorded once. CDR3 coding DNA: TGTGCCAGCAGCCAAGCATTAGCGGAGACAGATACGCAGTATTTT. Translated: CASSQALAETDTQYF. The chain is built from TRBV14 and TRBJ2-3; tentative D call: TRBD2 (6 bases). This CDR3 spans 15 amino acids. The V and J ends lost 1 base and 3 bases respectively, with 11 bases between them. Germline CDR1 is SGHDN and CDR2 is FVKESK.

The chain combines TRBV19 with TRBJ2-7, with 7 bases lining up with TRBD1. Germline-derived CDR1 and CDR2 are LNHDA and SQIVND (reference sequence). The CDR3 totals 14 residues. J gave up 3 bases and V 6 bases, and 8 bases lay outside the gene matches. CDR3 coding DNA: TGTGCCAGTAGCCTTTCGGGACAGCTCTACGAGCAGTACTTC. Residues: CASSLSGQLYEQYF.

Note on this clone: A junction boundary mismatches the germline segment, possibly from a read error. Other DNA sequences from this sample encode an identical CDR3 as well. This rearrangement joins TRBV27 to TRBJ2-1; TRBD2 might be the D (5 bases). The germline V gene encodes CDR1 MNHEY and CDR2 SMNVEV (reference sequence). The CDR3 is 15 residues long. CDR3 sequence reads: CASSQRVQAGDEQFF. In DNA form, the CDR3 reads TGTGCTAGCAGTCAACGTGTCCAGGCCGGGGATGAGCAGTTCTTC.

The chain joins TRBV4-2 to TRBJ1-3, with 7 positions matching TRBD1. Germline-derived CDR1 and CDR2 are LGHNA and YNFKEQ. V shed 1 base and J 0 bases; nucleotides not matched to a gene: 9. The CDR3 is 18 residues long. CDR3 protein: CASSQADRVGGSGNTIYF. The CDR3 DNA reads as TGTGCCAGCAGCCAAGCCGACAGGGTAGGGGGCTCTGGAAACACCATATATTTT.

The CDR3 here is CASSFGGLPAYEQYF. The CDR3 nucleotides read TGCGCCAGCAGCTTCGGGGGGCTCCCCGCCTACGAGCAGTACTTC. The rearrangement joins TRBV5-1 to TRBJ2-7; possible D gene TRBD2, 7 bases. V was clipped by 2 bases and J by 2 bases, with 14 bases between them. CDR3 length equals 15 residues. Germline CDR1 is SGHRS and CDR2 is YFSETQ. Full variable domain (remainder filled in from reference TRBV5-1 and TRBJ2-7): KAGVTQTPRYLIKTRGQQVTLSCSPISGHRSVSWYQQTPGQGLQFLFEYFSETQRNKGNFPGRFSGRQFSNSRSEMNVSTLELGDSALYLCASSFGGLPAYEQYFGPGTRLTVT.

This rearrangement joins TRBV5-1 to TRBJ1-1, with 7 bases aligning to TRBD1. V gave up 3 bases and J gave up 7 bases; unmatched junction bases: 6. The CDR3 totals 13 residues. Per germline, CDR1 SGHRS and CDR2 YFSETQ. CDR3 region: CASSWRDSHEAFF. CDR3 DNA: TGCGCCAGCAGCTGGAGGGACAGCCATGAAGCTTTCTTT.

The chain recombines TRBV11-2 with TRBJ2-1; TRBD2 matches at 7 bases. Germline CDR1 reads SGHAT; CDR2 reads FQNNGV. The CDR3 has 16 residues. The trim removed 2 bases at V and 4 bases at J, leaving 8 bases unmatched. The CDR3 region is CASSLFVGGDYNEQFF. The CDR3 nucleotides read TGTGCCAGCAGCTTATTTGTGGGAGGGGATTACAATGAGCAGTTCTTC. The complete variable domain, with remaining parts taken from reference TRBV11-2 and TRBJ2-1, reads EAGVAQSPRYKIIEKRQSVAFWCNPISGHATLYWYQQILGQGPKLLIQFQNNGVVDDSQLPKDRFSAERLKGVDSTLKIQPAKLEDSAVYLCASSLFVGGDYNEQFFGPGTRLTVL.

V is TRBV18 and J is TRBJ1-1; the D gene is possibly TRBD1 (6 bases). Germline lookup yields CDR1 KGHSH and CDR2 LQKENI. V dropped 2 bases and J dropped 0 bases, with 13 bases sitting between them. The CDR3 totals 16 residues. This chain's CDR3 is CASSPGRGSVNTEAFF. The CDR3 DNA is TGTGCCAGCTCACCAGGCAGGGGCTCCGTGAACACTGAAGCTTTCTTT.

The chain employs TRBV30 and TRBJ2-3; 8 positions agree with TRBD2. Germline assignment: CDR1 GTSNPN and CDR2 SVGIG (reference sequence). Losses at the gene ends were 8 bases for V and 1 base for J; bases not matched to a gene: 8. The length of the CDR3 is 14 residues. In DNA form, the CDR3 reads TGTGCCCGATCGGGGGGGGGCCGCACAGATACGCAGTATTTT. The encoded protein is CARSGGGRTDTQYF.

The chain carries TRBV7-8 and TRBJ2-7, with 7 bases aligning to TRBD1. Unmatched junction bases numbered 9, after V lost 0 bases and J lost 1 base. CDR3 length: 17 residues. Germline lookup yields CDR1 SGHVS and CDR2 FQNEAQ. CDR3 sequence reads: CASSLAYGTVVSYEQYF. For the CDR3, the DNA is TGTGCCAGCAGCTTAGCGTACGGGACAGTGGTATCCTACGAGCAGTACTTC.

This clone was seen more than once but under ten times. This chain uses TRBV7-9 with TRBJ2-2; TRBD1 matches 7 bases. The CDR3 length is 18 residues. Germline lookup yields CDR1 SEHNR and CDR2 FQNEAQ (reference sequence). V shed 5 bases, J shed 0 bases, and the junction held 12 bases outside the gene matches. The CDR3 spells CASSAHQGEPTNTGELFF. The CDR3 DNA is TGTGCCAGCAGCGCGCACCAGGGGGAACCGACGAACACCGGGGAGCTGTTTTTT.

The chain joins TRBV7-2 to TRBJ1-4; TRBD1 matches 7 bases. The CDR3 is made up of 15 amino acids. Germline lookup yields CDR1 SGHTA and CDR2 FQGNSA. J lost 8 bases, V lost 5 bases, and 11 bases had no gene match. The CDR3: CASSLDGTVGEKLFF. CDR3 coding DNA: TGTGCCAGCAGCCTTGATGGGACAGTCGGCGAAAAACTGTTTTTT.

Only a few counts were recorded for this clone. The rearrangement links TRBV30 to TRBJ2-1; 10 bases agree with TRBD2. The CDR3 is 15 residues long. Losses at the gene ends were 0 bases for V and 7 bases for J; bases not matched to a gene: 6. The V gene's germline CDR1 is GTSNPN and CDR2 SVGIG (reference sequence). The CDR3 nucleotides are TGTGCCTGGAGTGTAGCGGGGGGGCGGGCAAATGAGCAGTTCTTC. Translation gives CAWSVAGGRANEQFF.

This clone was recorded once. This sequence joins TRBV11-2 and TRBJ2-3, with 7 bases identical to TRBD2. The CDR3 runs to 14 residues. With 1 base clipped from V and 7 bases from J, the junction kept 5 bases outside the gene matches. The germline V gene has CDR1 SGHAT and CDR2 FQNNGV. This chain's CDR3 is CASSLVLAENTQYF. The CDR3 bases are TGTGCCAGCAGCTTAGTTCTAGCGGAAAATACGCAGTATTTT.

The V call is TRBV5-1, the J call TRBJ2-5, with TRBD2 matching over 9 bases. This CDR3 contains 15 residues. J gave up 1 base and V 6 bases, and 7 bases lay outside the gene matches. CDR1 is SGHRS, CDR2 YFSETQ, per germline. The CDR3 spells CASTVAGDLQETQYF. Here the CDR3 DNA reads TGCGCCAGCACCGTAGCGGGAGACCTCCAAGAGACCCAGTACTTC.

CDR3 nucleotide sequence: TGTGCCAGCAGCTCTAGTTCTGGTGAGCAGTTCTTC. Protein sequence: CASSSSSGEQFF. The chain recombines TRBV7-6 with TRBJ2-1; the D is unclear. Trimming took off 4 bases at V and 9 bases at J, with 10 bases between the two ends. Germline V gene data show CDR1 as SGHVS and CDR2 as FNYEAQ. The length of the CDR3 is 12 residues.

The J gene is TRBJ2-5, the V gene TRBV5-1; D perhaps matches TRBD1 (6 bases). Deletions cut 0 bases from V and 2 bases from J, with 20 bases between. The CDR3 sequence is 18 residues long. CDR1 is SGHRS, CDR2 YFSETQ, per germline. The CDR3 DNA sequence: TGCGCCAGCAGCTTGGAATCTGTCAGGGGTTCGGCTCAAGAGACCCAGTACTTC. Translating gives CASSLESVRGSAQETQYF.

The J gene is TRBJ2-3, the V gene TRBV2; D not resolved. The germline V gene has CDR1 SNHLY and CDR2 FYNNEI. V gave up 8 bases and J gave up 2 bases, with 5 bases separating them. The CDR3 extends over 11 amino acids. CDR3 nucleotides: TGTGCCAGCCCTAACACAGATACGCAGTATTTT. It codes for CASPNTDTQYF.

This CDR3 reads CASSERFGYEQYF. CDR3 DNA sequence: TGCGCCAGCAGTGAAAGGTTCGGGTACGAGCAGTACTTC. The chain is built from TRBV10-1 and TRBJ2-7; no clear D gene. V dropped 3 bases and J dropped 4 bases, with 10 bases sitting between them. This CDR3 has 13 residues. CDR1 is WNHNN, CDR2 SYGVQD, per germline (reference sequence).

V is TRBV5-1 and J is TRBJ1-5; weak D call: TRBD1 (5 bases). Looked up from germline, CDR1 is SGHRS and CDR2 is YFSETQ. This CDR3 region has 13 residues. V lost 4 bases and J 7 bases, leaving 12 bases between the germline ends. CDR3 nucleotide sequence: TGCGCCAGCAGCCGATCCCAGGGACAGCCCCAGCATTTT. This sequence encodes CASSRSQGQPQHF.

The rearrangement uses TRBV2 and TRBJ1-1, with D unresolved. Between the trimmed V and J ends, which lost 4 bases and 6 bases, there was a span of 9 bases. Germline V gene sequence: CDR1 SNHLY, CDR2 FYNNEI. The CDR3 contains 12 residues. The CDR3 here is CASSAWRAEAFF. DNA for the CDR3: TGTGCCAGCAGTGCCTGGAGGGCTGAAGCTTTCTTT.

The V gene is TRBV5-6, the J gene TRBJ2-7; possible D gene TRBD1, 7 bases. Per the germline V gene, CDR1 is SGHDT and CDR2 is YYEEEE. The CDR3 loop spans 14 amino acids. Trimming stripped 1 base from V and 5 bases from J, with 13 bases between. The CDR3: CASSLRGGGNEQYF. For the CDR3, the DNA is TGTGCCAGCAGCTTGAGAGGGGGCGGGAACGAGCAGTACTTC.

On this clone itself: Other DNA sequences within the sample encode an identical CDR3. The genes are TRBV5-1 and TRBJ1-3; D is uncertain. CDR3 length: 14 residues. Germline V CDR1 and CDR2: SGHRS, YFSETQ. Trimming pared 3 bases from V and 1 base from J, leaving 8 bases between. CDR3 amino acids: CASSSGGSGNTIYF. The CDR3 region has the DNA TGCGCCAGCAGCTCGGGAGGTTCTGGAAACACCATATATTTT.

The V call is TRBV6-1, the J call TRBJ2-5, with 11 nucleotides matching TRBD1. Trimming took 4 bases from V and 6 from J; bases not matched to a gene: 4. In germline, CDR1 is MNHNS, CDR2 SASEGT. The CDR3 extends over 14 amino acids. This CDR3 reads CASSGTGGDQTQYF. In DNA, the CDR3 is TGTGCCAGCAGTGGGACAGGGGGCGATCAGACCCAGTACTTC.

This sequence joins TRBV5-6 and TRBJ2-3; 9 nucleotides match TRBD1. V lost 3 bases to trimming and J lost 1 base; unmatched junction nucleotides: 3. Per germline, CDR1 SGHDT and CDR2 YYEEEE. CDR3 length: 15 amino acids. The CDR3: CASSYRQGGTDTQYF. CDR3 nucleotides: TGTGCCAGCAGCTACAGACAGGGGGGCACAGATACGCAGTATTTT.

The rearrangement links TRBV4-1 to TRBJ2-5, with D possibly matching TRBD2 (5 bases). V shed 1 base and J shed 3 bases, with 6 bases lying between them. This CDR3 region has 13 residues. CDR1 is MGHRA and CDR2 is YSYEKL in the germline V gene. The chain's CDR3 is CASSQVGEETQYF. The CDR3 nucleotides are TGCGCCAGCAGCCAAGTCGGGGAAGAGACCCAGTACTTC.